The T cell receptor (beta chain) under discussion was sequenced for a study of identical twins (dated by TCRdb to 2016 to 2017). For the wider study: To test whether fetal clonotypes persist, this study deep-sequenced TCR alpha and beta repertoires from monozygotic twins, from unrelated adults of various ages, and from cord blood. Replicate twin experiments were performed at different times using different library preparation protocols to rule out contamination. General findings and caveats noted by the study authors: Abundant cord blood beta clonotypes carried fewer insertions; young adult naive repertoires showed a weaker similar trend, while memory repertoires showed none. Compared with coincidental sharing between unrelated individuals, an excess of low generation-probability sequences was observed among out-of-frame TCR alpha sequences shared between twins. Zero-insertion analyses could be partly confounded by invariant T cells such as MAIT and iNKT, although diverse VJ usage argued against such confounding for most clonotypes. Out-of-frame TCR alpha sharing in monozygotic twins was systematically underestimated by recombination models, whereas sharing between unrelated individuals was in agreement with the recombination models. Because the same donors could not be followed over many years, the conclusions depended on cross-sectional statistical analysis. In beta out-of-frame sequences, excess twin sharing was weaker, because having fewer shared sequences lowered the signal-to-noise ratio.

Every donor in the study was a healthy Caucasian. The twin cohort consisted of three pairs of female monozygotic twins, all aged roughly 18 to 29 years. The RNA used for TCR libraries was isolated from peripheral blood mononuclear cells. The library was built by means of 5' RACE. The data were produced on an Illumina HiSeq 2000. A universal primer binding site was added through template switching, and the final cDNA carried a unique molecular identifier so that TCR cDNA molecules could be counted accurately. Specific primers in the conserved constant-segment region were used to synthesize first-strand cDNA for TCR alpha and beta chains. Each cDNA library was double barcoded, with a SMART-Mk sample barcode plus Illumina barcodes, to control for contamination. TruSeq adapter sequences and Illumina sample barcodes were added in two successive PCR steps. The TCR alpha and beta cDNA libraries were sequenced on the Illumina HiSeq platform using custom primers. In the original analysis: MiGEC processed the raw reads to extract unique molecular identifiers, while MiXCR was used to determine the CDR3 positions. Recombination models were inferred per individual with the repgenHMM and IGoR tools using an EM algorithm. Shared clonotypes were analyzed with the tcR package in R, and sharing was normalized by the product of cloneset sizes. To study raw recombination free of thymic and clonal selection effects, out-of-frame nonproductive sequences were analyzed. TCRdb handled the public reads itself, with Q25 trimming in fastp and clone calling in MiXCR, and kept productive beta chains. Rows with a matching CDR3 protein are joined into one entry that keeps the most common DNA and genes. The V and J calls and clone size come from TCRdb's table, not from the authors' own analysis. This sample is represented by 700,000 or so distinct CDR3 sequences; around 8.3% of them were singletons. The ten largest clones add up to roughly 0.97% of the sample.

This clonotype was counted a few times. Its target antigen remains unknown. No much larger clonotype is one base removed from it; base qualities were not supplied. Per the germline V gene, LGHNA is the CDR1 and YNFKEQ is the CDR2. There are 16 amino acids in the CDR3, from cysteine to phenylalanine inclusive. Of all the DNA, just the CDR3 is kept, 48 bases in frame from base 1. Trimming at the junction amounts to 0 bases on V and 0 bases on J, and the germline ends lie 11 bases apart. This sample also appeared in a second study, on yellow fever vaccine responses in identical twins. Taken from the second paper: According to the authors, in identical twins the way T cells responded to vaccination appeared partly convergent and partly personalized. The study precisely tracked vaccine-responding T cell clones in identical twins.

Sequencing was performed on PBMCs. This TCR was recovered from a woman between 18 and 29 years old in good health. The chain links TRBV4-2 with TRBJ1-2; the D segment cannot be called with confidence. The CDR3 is CASSQDQYTPNYGYTF. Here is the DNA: TGTGCCAGCAGCCAAGATCAATACACCCCTAACTATGGCTACACCTTC.